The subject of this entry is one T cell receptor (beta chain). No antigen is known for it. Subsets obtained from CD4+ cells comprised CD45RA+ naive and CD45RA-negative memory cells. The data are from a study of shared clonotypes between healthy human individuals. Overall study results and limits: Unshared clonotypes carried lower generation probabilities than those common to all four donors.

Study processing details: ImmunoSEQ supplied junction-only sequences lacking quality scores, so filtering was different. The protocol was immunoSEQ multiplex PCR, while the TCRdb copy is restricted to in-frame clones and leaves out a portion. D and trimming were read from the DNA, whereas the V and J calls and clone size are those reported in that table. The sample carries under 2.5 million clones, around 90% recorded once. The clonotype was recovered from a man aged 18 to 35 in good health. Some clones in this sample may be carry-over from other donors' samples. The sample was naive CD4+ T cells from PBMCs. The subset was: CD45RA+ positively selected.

DNA of the CDR3: TGTGCCAGTAGTATCCTAAGCGGGAGTTCCTACAATGAGCAGTTCTTC. It yields the protein CASSILSGSSYNEQFF. The V gene is TRBV19, the J gene TRBJ2-1, with 8 bases matching TRBD2. V lost 3 bases and J lost 1; bases outside the gene matches: 5. CDR3 length: 16 amino acids. CDR1 and CDR2 (germline): LNHDA, SQIVND (reference sequence).